The clone carrying this TCR beta chain showed up just once. Its antigen is unknown. These data are taken from a study of CD8+ T cells in alopecia areata. After isolation, RNA underwent reverse transcription to generate cDNA as the sequencing template. Some clones are missing from TCRdb's copy, which holds only in-frame ones; the method was immunoSEQ multiplex PCR. Of some 180,000 clones listed, around 50% are singletons. Per the germline V gene, CDR1 is LNHNV and CDR2 is YYDKDF (reference sequence). This CDR3 has 12 amino acids. V was shortened by 5 bases and J by 7 bases, with 9 bases between the two germline ends. Sorted out of PBMCs were CD4+ T cells and CD8+ T cells. Findings and caveats of the study: In lesional scalp, particularly from alopecia totalis/universalis, clonality was higher than in normal scalp.

The sample comprised CD8+ T cells sorted from blood. This clonotype was sampled from a human donor in good health. The chain carries TRBV15 and TRBJ1-3, with D unresolved. The CDR3 sequence: CATSAKGNTIYF. The CDR3 nucleotides read TGTGCCACCAGCGCAAAGGGTAACACCATATATTTT.